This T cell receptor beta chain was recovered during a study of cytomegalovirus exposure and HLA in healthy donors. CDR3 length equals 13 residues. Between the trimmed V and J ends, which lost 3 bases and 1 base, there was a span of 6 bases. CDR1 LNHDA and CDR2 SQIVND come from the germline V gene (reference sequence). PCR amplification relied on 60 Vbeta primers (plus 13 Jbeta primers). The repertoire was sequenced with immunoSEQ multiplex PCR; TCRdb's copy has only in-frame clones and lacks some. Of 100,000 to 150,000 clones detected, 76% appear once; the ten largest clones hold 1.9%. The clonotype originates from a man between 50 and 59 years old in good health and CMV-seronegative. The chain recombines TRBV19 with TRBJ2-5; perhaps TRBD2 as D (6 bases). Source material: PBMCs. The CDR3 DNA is TGTGCCAGTAGTATGCGGGGCCAAGAGACCCAGTACTTC. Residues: CASSMRGQETQYF.